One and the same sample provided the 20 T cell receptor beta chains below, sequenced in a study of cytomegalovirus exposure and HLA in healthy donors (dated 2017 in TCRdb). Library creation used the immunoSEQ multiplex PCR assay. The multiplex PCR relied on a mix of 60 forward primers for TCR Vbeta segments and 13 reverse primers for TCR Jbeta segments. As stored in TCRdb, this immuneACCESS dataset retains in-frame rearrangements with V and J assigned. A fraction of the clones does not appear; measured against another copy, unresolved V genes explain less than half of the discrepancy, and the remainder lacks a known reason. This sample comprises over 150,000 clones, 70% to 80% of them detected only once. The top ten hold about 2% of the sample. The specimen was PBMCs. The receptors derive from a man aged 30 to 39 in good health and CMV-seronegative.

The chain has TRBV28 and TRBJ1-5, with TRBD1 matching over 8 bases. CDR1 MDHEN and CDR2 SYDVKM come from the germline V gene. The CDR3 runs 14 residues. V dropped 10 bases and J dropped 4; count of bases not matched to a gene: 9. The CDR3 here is CATSKDRANQPQHF. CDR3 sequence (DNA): TGTGCCACCTCGAAGGACAGGGCTAATCAGCCCCAGCATTTT.

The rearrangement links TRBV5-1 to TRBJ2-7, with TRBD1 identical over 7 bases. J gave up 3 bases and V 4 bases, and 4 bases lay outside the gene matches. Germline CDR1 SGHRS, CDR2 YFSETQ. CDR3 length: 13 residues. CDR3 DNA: TGCGCCAGCAGCCTAAGACAGGGCTACGAGCAGTACTTC. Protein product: CASSLRQGYEQYF.

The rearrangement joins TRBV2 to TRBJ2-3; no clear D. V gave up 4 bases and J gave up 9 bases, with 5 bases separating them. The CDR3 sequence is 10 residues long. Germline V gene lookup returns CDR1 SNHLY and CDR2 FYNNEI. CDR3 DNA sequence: TGTGCCAGCAGTGCGCAGACGCAGTATTTT. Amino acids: CASSAQTQYF. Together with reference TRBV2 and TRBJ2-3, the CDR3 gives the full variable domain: EPEVTQTPSHQVTQMGQEVILRCVPISNHLYFYWYRQILGQKVEFLVSFYNNEISEKSEIFDDQFSVERPDGSNFTLKIRSTKLEDSAMYFCASSAQTQYFGPGTRLTVL.

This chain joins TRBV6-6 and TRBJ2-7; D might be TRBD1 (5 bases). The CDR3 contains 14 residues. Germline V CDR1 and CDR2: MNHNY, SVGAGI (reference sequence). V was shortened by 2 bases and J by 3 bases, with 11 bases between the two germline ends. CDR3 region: CASSYRGFYYEQYF. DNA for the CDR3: TGTGCCAGCAGTTACAGGGGATTTTACTACGAGCAGTACTTC.

The CDR3 protein is CASRRGEPTDTQYF. The CDR3 DNA reads TGTGCCAGCAGGCGGGGGGAGCCCACAGATACGCAGTATTTT. The rearrangement joins TRBV2 to TRBJ2-3; TRBD2 aligns across 8 bases. CDR1 is SNHLY and CDR2 is FYNNEI in the germline V gene. V gave up 6 bases and J gave up 2 bases; unmatched junction bases: 4. The CDR3 totals 14 residues. Variable domain in full (rest from reference TRBV2 and TRBJ2-3): EPEVTQTPSHQVTQMGQEVILRCVPISNHLYFYWYRQILGQKVEFLVSFYNNEISEKSEIFDDQFSVERPDGSNFTLKIRSTKLEDSAMYFCASRRGEPTDTQYFGPGTRLTVL.

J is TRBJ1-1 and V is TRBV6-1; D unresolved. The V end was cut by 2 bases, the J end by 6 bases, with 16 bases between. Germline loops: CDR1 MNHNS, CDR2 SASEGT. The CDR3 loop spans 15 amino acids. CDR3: CASSERGTGKAEAFF. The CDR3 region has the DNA TGTGCCAGCAGTGAACGGGGTACCGGGAAGGCTGAAGCTTTCTTT.

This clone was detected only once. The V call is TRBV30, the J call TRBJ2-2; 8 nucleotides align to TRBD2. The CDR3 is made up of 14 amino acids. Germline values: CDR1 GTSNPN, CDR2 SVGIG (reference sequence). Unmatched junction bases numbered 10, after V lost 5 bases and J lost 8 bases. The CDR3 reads CAWEVAGRRGELFF. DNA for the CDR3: TGTGCCTGGGAGGTAGCGGGGCGGCGGGGGGAGCTGTTTTTT.

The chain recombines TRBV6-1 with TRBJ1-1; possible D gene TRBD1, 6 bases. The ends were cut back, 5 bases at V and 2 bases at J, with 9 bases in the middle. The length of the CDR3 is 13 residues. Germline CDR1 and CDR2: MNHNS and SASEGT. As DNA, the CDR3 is TGTGCCAGCAGTATACAGGGTAACACTGAAGCTTTCTTT. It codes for CASSIQGNTEAFF.

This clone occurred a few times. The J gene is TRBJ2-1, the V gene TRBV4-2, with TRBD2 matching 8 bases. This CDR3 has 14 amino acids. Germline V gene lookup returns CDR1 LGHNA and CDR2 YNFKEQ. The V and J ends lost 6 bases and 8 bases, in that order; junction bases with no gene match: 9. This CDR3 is CASRRRGGMDEQFF. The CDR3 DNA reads TGTGCCAGCAGAAGGCGCGGGGGGATGGATGAGCAGTTCTTC.

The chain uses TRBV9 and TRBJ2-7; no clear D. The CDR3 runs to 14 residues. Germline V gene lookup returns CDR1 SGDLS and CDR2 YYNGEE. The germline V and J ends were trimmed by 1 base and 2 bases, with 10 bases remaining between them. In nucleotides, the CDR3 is TGTGCCAGCAGCGTACATGGCGGCACCTACGAGCAGTACTTC. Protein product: CASSVHGGTYEQYF.

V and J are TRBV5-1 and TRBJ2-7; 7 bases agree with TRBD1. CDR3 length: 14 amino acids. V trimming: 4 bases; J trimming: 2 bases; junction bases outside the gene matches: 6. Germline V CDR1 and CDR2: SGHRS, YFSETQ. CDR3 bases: TGCGCCAGCAGCGTACAGGGGCTGACCTACGAGCAGTACTTC. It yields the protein CASSVQGLTYEQYF.

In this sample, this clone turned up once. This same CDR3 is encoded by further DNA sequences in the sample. The CDR3 protein is CASSVAGGDTEAFF. The DNA of the CDR3 is TGTGCCAGCAGCGTAGCCGGGGGGGACACTGAAGCTTTCTTT. The chain recombines TRBV9 with TRBJ1-1; D possibly corresponds to TRBD1 (5 bases). The CDR3 runs to 14 residues. Germline V lookup: CDR1 SGDLS, CDR2 YYNGEE. Trimming cost V 0 bases and J 3 bases, with 9 bases left between them.

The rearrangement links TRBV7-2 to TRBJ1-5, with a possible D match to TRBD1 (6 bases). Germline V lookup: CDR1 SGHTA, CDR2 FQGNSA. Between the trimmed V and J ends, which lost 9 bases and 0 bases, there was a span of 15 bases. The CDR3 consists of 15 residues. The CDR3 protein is CASLPGHHSNQPQHF. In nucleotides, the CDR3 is TGTGCCAGTCTGCCGGGACACCATAGCAATCAGCCCCAGCATTTT.

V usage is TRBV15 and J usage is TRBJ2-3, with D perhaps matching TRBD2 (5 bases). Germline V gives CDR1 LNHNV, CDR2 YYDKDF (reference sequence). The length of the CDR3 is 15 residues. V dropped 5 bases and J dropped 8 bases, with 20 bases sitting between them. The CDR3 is CATSDQGGGSGTQYF. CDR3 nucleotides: TGTGCCACCAGCGATCAAGGAGGCGGGTCGGGTACGCAGTATTTT.

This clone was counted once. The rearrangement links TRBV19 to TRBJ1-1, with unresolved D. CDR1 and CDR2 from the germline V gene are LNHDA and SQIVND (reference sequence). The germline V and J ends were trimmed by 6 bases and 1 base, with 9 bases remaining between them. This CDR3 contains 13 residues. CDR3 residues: CASSHVPNTEAFF. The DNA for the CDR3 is TGTGCCAGTAGCCATGTCCCGAACACTGAAGCTTTCTTT.

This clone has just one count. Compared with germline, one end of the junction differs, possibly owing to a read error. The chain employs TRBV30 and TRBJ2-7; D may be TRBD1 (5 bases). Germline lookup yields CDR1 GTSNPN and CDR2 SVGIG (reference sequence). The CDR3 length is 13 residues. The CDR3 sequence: CTVLGRAPYEQYF. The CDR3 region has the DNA TGCACCGTGTTAGGCAGGGCGCCCTACGAGCAGTACTTC.

CDR3 amino acids: CASSRTGDTEAFF. In DNA, the CDR3 is TGTGCCAGCAGTAGGACAGGGGACACTGAAGCTTTCTTT. The V call is TRBV6-4, the J call TRBJ1-1; 9 bases fit TRBD1. CDR1 MRHNA and CDR2 SNTAGT come from the germline V gene. Trimming removed 5 bases from V and 3 bases from J; junction bases left unmatched: 1. The CDR3 spans 13 residues.

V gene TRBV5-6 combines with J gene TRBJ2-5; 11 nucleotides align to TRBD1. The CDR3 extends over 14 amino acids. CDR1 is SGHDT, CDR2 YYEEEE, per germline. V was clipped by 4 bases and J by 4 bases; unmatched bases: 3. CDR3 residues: CASSRGTGGETQYF. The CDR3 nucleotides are TGTGCCAGCAGCCGAGGGACAGGGGGAGAGACCCAGTACTTC.

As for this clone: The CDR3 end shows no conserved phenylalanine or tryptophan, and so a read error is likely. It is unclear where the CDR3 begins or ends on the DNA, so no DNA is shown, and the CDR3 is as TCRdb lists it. CDR3 in amino acids: CSVPQGCPSL. The chain combines TRBV29-1 with TRBJ1-4; the D call in the table, TRBD1, was not verified against the DNA. 10 amino acids form the CDR3, both terminal residues included. Germline CDR1 is SQVTM and CDR2 is ANQGSEA.

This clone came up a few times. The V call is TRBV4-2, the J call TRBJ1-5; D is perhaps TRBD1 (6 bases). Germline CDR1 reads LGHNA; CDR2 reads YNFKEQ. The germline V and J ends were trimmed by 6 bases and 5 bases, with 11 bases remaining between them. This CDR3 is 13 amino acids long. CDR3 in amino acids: CASSQGSDQPQHF. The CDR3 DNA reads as TGTGCCAGCAGTCAGGGGTCGGATCAGCCCCAGCATTTT.